One sample yielded the 10 T cell receptor beta chains listed below, sequenced in a study of T cells in Graves' hyperthyroidism and ophthalmopathy. What was amplified from RNA transcripts were TCR beta CDR3 regions. An initial round of RT-PCR targeting the TCR CDR3 relied on the HTBI primer set. Via MiXCR, TCRdb re-called the multiplex PCR reads, giving one row per CDR3 protein. This table has some 460,000 distinct CDR3 sequences, around 14% appearing once. Sequencing was done on a sample of blood. The receptors here all came from a woman between 18 and 30 years old with Graves' hyperthyroidism.

This clonotype was observed a handful of times. The V and J genes are TRBV6-1 and TRBJ2-7; a possible D gene is TRBD1 (6 bases). The CDR3 is 13 residues long. The V end lost 8 bases, the J end lost 2 bases, and 13 bases lay between the germline ends. Germline CDR1 is MNHNS and CDR2 is SASEGT. The CDR3 bases are TGTGCCAGCCTTGGACAGCTCCCCTACGAGCAGTACTTC. It specifies CASLGQLPYEQYF.

The table lists this clonotype with many counts. V gene TRBV4-1 combines with J gene TRBJ2-2; possibly TRBD2 for D (6 bases). The CDR3 sequence is 18 residues long. Trimming shortened V by 1 base and J by 4 bases, and 19 bases separated the two germline ends. CDR1 MGHRA and CDR2 YSYEKL come from the germline V gene. The chain's CDR3 is CASSQGALAKIRTGELFF. CDR3 bases: TGCGCCAGCAGCCAAGGGGCTCTAGCGAAGATTCGCACCGGGGAGCTGTTTTTT.

This clonotype has a handful of counts. The CDR3 nucleotides read TGTGCCAGCACCGGCGGCCAAGGGACGTATGGCTACACCTTC. Its protein is CASTGGQGTYGYTF. V is TRBV5-6 and J is TRBJ1-2; D possibly corresponds to TRBD1 (5 bases). The germline V gene has CDR1 SGHDT and CDR2 YYEEEE. This CDR3 has 14 residues. V was trimmed by 6 bases and J by 5 bases, leaving 17 bases between them.

This clonotype appeared a single time. This may stem from a read error, because a much larger clone lies one nucleotide away. Because the CDR3 is missing its conserved closing phenylalanine or tryptophan, this is likely a read error. The chain recombines TRBV5-1 with TRBJ2-6; weak D call: TRBD1 (6 bases). This CDR3 is 16 amino acids long. The ends were cut back, 4 bases at V and 0 bases at J, with 11 bases in the middle. CDR1 is SGHRS, CDR2 YFSETQ, per germline. Here the CDR3 reads CASSPDRLSGANVLTL. In nucleotides, the CDR3 is TGCGCCAGCAGCCCTGACAGGCTCTCTGGGGCCAACGTCCTGACTTTA.

This clonotype was detected ten times or more. V is TRBV6-6 and J is TRBJ2-7; D call uncertain. Germline V gene data show CDR1 as MNHNY and CDR2 as SVGAGI (reference sequence). V lost 0 bases to trimming and J lost 1 base, with 7 bases between them. The CDR3 is 14 residues long. CDR3 region: CASSYSGRSYEQYF. The CDR3 region has the DNA TGTGCCAGCAGTTACTCGGGCAGATCCTACGAGCAGTACTTC.

A note on this clonotype: One end of the junction does not line up with germline, which may come from a read error. The J gene is TRBJ1-3, the V gene TRBV10-3; 8 nucleotides match TRBD1. The length of the CDR3 is 16 residues. Germline-derived CDR1 and CDR2 are ENHRY and SYGVKD. The CDR3 nucleotides read TGTGCCATCAGTGCGACAGGGGACAACTCTGGAAACACCATGTATTTT. It translates to CAISATGDNSGNTMYF.

The chain combines TRBV19 with TRBJ1-1; tentative D call: TRBD1 (5 bases). The CDR3 runs to 15 residues. The V gene lost 2 bases and the J gene lost 4 bases, with 14 bases spanning the gap. Germline CDR1 reads LNHDA; CDR2 reads SQIVND (reference sequence). As DNA, the CDR3 is TGTGCCAGTAGTATACGGCAGGGAGAGAGCACTGAAGCTTTCTTT. Protein sequence: CASSIRQGESTEAFF.

This clonotype has ten or more counts. The chain is built from TRBV6-1 and TRBJ2-7, with 7 nucleotides matching TRBD1. Looked up from germline, CDR1 is MNHNS and CDR2 is SASEGT. V shed 5 bases and J 2 bases; nucleotides not matched to a gene: 12. CDR3 size: 16 residues. CDR3 sequence (DNA): TGTGCCAGCAGTTCAACCGGGACAGTGACCCCCTACGAGCAGTACTTC. Protein product: CASSSTGTVTPYEQYF.

This clonotype occurred many times. The chain joins TRBV6-6 to TRBJ2-3; D is unresolved. In germline, CDR1 is MNHNY, CDR2 SVGAGI (reference sequence). The CDR3 sequence is 17 residues long. The ends were cut back, 0 bases at V and 1 base at J, with 14 bases in the middle. CDR3 sequence: CASSYSTPGFRTDTQYF. The DNA of the CDR3 is TGTGCCAGCAGTTACTCGACACCTGGGTTCCGCACAGATACGCAGTATTTT.

At least ten counts were recorded for this clonotype. The genes are TRBV6-5 and TRBJ2-5, with a weak D call TRBD2 (6 bases). Germline V gene data show CDR1 as MNHEY and CDR2 as SVGAGI. This CDR3 spans 15 amino acids. V dropped 6 bases and J dropped 2 bases, with 16 bases sitting between them. The CDR3 is CASRRQGAGQETQYF. In DNA, the CDR3 is TGTGCCAGCAGACGCCAGGGTGCGGGGCAAGAGACCCAGTACTTC.